A single sample is the source of the 13 T cell receptor beta chains below, sequenced in a study of regulatory T cells in long-lasting Graves disease. Arm-PCR with iRepertoire HTBI primers amplified the CDR3 regions for these TCR beta libraries. TCRdb called the multiplex PCR reads again in MiXCR, with one record for every CDR3 protein. The profile shows approximately 400,000 distinct CDR3 sequences, just under 15% of them singletons. The time point here: newly diagnosed GD, antithyroid drugs for less than 3 months. Generation of the TCR library employed RNA extracted from PBMCs. This same sample was also taken into another study, of T cells in Graves' hyperthyroidism and ophthalmopathy.

The sample here was peripheral blood mononuclear cells (PBMCs), taken at new diagnosis, from a patient treated with antithyroid drugs. The receptors originated from a woman aged 25-40 years with Graves disease.

The V gene is TRBV19, the J gene TRBJ2-3; 7 bases are a match to TRBD2. The CDR3 consists of 15 residues. J was trimmed by 0 bases and V by 3 bases; bases with no gene match: 3. Per germline, CDR1 LNHDA and CDR2 SQIVND (reference sequence). Here the CDR3 reads CASSIAGESTDTQYF. The CDR3 coding sequence is TGTGCCAGTAGTATTGCGGGAGAAAGCACAGATACGCAGTATTTT.

This clonotype was detected only a few times. The V and J genes are TRBV5-1 and TRBJ2-7, with D perhaps assigned TRBD1 or TRBD2 (5 bases each). Trimming left V 0 bases short and J 6 bases short, with 7 bases between. Germline V lookup: CDR1 SGHRS, CDR2 YFSETQ. The CDR3 contains 12 residues. This CDR3 is CASSLAGTEQYF. CDR3 bases: TGCGCCAGCAGCTTGGCCGGGACCGAGCAGTACTTC.

This clonotype occurred a few times. The J gene is TRBJ2-3, the V gene TRBV6-1; 12 bases fit TRBD2. The CDR3 runs 20 residues. Germline-derived CDR1 and CDR2 are MNHNS and SASEGT. Trimming removed 6 bases from V and 1 base from J; junction bases left unmatched: 17. The CDR3 nucleotides read TGTGCCAGCAGACATTTCGGACTAGCGGGATCTGGCCGGCGCACAGATACGCAGTATTTT. Amino acids: CASRHFGLAGSGRRTDTQYF.

This clonotype occurred many times. The chain uses TRBV12-3 or TRBV12-4 and TRBJ2-6; D tentatively reads TRBD1 or TRBD2 (5 bases each). The CDR3 consists of 16 residues. V was cut by 2 bases and J by 0 bases, with 8 bases left in between. The CDR3 reads CASSLWGSSGANVLTF. In nucleotides, the CDR3 is TGTGCCAGCAGTTTATGGGGGAGCTCTGGGGCCAACGTCCTGACTTTC.

This clonotype was counted many times. CDR3 loop: CASSLSPRTEQYF. Here the CDR3 DNA reads TGTGCCAGCAGTTTATCCCCGCGGACCGAGCAGTACTTC. The chain carries TRBV27 and TRBJ2-7, with D hard to call. CDR3 length equals 13 residues. Germline CDR1 MNHEY, CDR2 SMNVEV (reference sequence). V lost 0 bases and J lost 6, with 9 bases in between.

A single count supports this clonotype. One end of the junction does not line up with germline, which may come from a read error. The rearrangement uses TRBV7-9 and TRBJ2-1, with TRBD2 matching 7 bases. Germline V lookup: CDR1 SEHNR, CDR2 FQNEAQ (reference sequence). The CDR3 runs 16 residues. CDR3 amino acids: CASSPLSGRRYKEQFF. CDR3 coding DNA: TGTGCCAGCAGCCCCTTATCCGGGAGGAGGTACAAAGAGCAGTTCTTC.

This clonotype was seen many times. V is TRBV9 and J is TRBJ2-3; TRBD2 might be the D (6 bases). The length of the CDR3 is 14 residues. In germline, CDR1 is SGDLS, CDR2 YYNGEE. Trimming took off 3 bases at V and 0 bases at J, with 8 bases between the two ends. CDR3 DNA: TGTGCCAGCAGCGGCAGCGGGAGCACAGATACGCAGTATTTT. This sequence encodes CASSGSGSTDTQYF.

This clonotype was seen only a few times. The chain has TRBV7-9 and TRBJ2-7; possibly TRBD1 for D (6 bases). V lost 4 bases, J lost 0 bases, and 10 bases lay in between. The CDR3 totals 14 residues. The germline V gene encodes CDR1 SEHNR and CDR2 FQNEAQ (reference sequence). CDR3 region: CASSSTGASYEQYF. For the CDR3, the DNA is TGTGCCAGCAGCTCGACAGGCGCCTCCTACGAGCAGTACTTC.

Only a few counts were recorded for this clonotype. The chain's CDR3 is CASSLGGLAVSTDTQYF. The DNA for the CDR3 is TGTGCCAGCAGTTTGGGGGGCCTAGCGGTTAGCACAGATACGCAGTATTTT. The chain uses TRBV27 and TRBJ2-3; D perhaps matches TRBD2 (7 bases). Trimming pared 3 bases from V and 0 bases from J, leaving 16 bases between. Germline CDR1 is MNHEY and CDR2 is SMNVEV (reference sequence). This CDR3 spans 17 amino acids.

This clonotype came up many times. The chain links TRBV30 to TRBJ1-4; no definite D call. The CDR3 has 13 amino acids. Looked up from germline, CDR1 is GTSNPN and CDR2 is SVGIG (reference sequence). V lost 7 bases and J lost 6, with 15 bases in between. The CDR3 loop reads CAFLLPKDEKLFF. The CDR3 region has the DNA TGTGCCTTCCTACTTCCGAAGGATGAAAAACTGTTTTTT.

This clonotype was detected many times. The chain joins TRBV6-1 to TRBJ2-1, with 7 positions matching TRBD2. There are 16 residues in the CDR3. Germline V gives CDR1 MNHNS, CDR2 SASEGT. The junction had 12 bases not matched to a gene; V was cut back by 6 bases and J by 4 bases. The CDR3 loop reads CASREVAGVSYNEQFF. As DNA, the CDR3 is TGTGCCAGCAGGGAGGTTGCGGGAGTGAGTTACAATGAGCAGTTCTTC.

This clonotype was counted at least ten times. The chain couples TRBV2 to TRBJ2-1, with 8 bases fitting TRBD2. The trim removed 7 bases at V and 6 bases at J, leaving 5 bases unmatched. The CDR3 loop spans 13 amino acids. Germline V gene lookup returns CDR1 SNHLY and CDR2 FYNNEI. The DNA of the CDR3 is TGTGCCAGCAAGCAGCGGGAGTTCAATGAGCAGTTCTTC. This codes for CASKQREFNEQFF.

In its sample, this clonotype was seen many times. This chain joins TRBV28 and TRBJ2-3; perhaps TRBD2 as D (6 bases). Germline V gene data show CDR1 as MDHEN and CDR2 as SYDVKM. The CDR3 runs to 15 residues. The V end was cut by 1 base, the J end by 3 bases, with 11 bases between. The CDR3 loop reads CASSLSGGITDTQYF. The CDR3 DNA reads TGTGCCAGCAGTTTATCTGGCGGGATAACAGATACGCAGTATTTT.